This entry lists 22 T cell receptor beta chains sequenced from one sample in a study of blood T cell repertoires in COVID-19. Profiling relied on immunoSEQ multiplex PCR, and the TCRdb table lists in-frame clones only, not all of them. The sample lists some 250,000 clones, roughly 90% occurring once. Material: PBMCs or T cells enriched from blood (not recorded which). All receptors come from a man aged 40-49 years who had recovered from COVID-19.

This chain joins TRBV30 and TRBJ1-1; D is uncertain. Trimming removed 0 bases from V and 4 bases from J, with 9 bases in between. The CDR3 runs to 13 residues. CDR1 is GTSNPN and CDR2 is SVGIG in the germline V gene (reference sequence). CDR3 nucleotides: TGTGCCTGGAGTGTACTTGGGAGCACTGAAGCTTTCTTT. It translates to CAWSVLGSTEAFF.

The chain carries TRBV29-1 and TRBJ2-7; 10 bases align to TRBD1. Germline V gives CDR1 SQVTM, CDR2 ANQGSEA. Trimming cost V 7 bases and J 4 bases; bases outside gene matches: 10. CDR3 length: 14 amino acids. The CDR3 loop reads CSGSRDRGGYEQYF. The CDR3 DNA reads TGCAGCGGTAGCCGGGACAGGGGTGGTTACGAGCAGTACTTC.

This chain uses TRBV9 with TRBJ2-1; 8 positions agree with TRBD2. The J segment lost 7 bases and the V segment lost 2 bases, leaving 8 bases of the junction unmatched. Germline assignment: CDR1 SGDLS and CDR2 YYNGEE. The CDR3 covers 15 residues. The CDR3, as DNA: TGTGCCAGCAGCGTTTCTAGCGGGCTAGAAAATGAGCAGTTCTTC. Translated: CASSVSSGLENEQFF. The full variable domain, in which reference TRBV9 and TRBJ2-1 provide the parts outside the CDR3, is DSGVTQTPKHLITATGQRVTLRCSPRSGDLSVYWYQQSLDQGLQFLIQYYNGEERAKGNILERFSAQQFPDLHSELNLSSLELGDSALYFCASSVSSGLENEQFFGPGTRLTVL.

CDR3 coding DNA: TGTGCCAGCAGTTACTCGAGGCAAGAGGCTGGCTACACCTTC. Its translation: CASSYSRQEAGYTF. The V call is TRBV6-5, the J call TRBJ1-2; D gene unclear. CDR1 is MNHEY and CDR2 is SVGAGI in the germline V gene. V was shortened by 0 bases and J by 7 bases, with 12 bases between the two germline ends. The CDR3 totals 14 residues.

The chain has TRBV13 and TRBJ1-1, with TRBD1 matching over 8 bases. CDR3 size: 15 residues. Germline assignment: CDR1 PRHDT and CDR2 FYEKMQ (reference sequence). With 5 bases clipped from V and 1 base from J, the junction kept 6 bases outside the gene matches. CDR3 sequence: CASSARQGKNTEAFF. As DNA, the CDR3 is TGTGCCAGCAGCGCACGACAGGGGAAGAACACTGAAGCTTTCTTT.

The chain joins TRBV28 to TRBJ2-7; TRBD2 is a possible D gene (6 bases). The CDR3 spans 15 residues. Germline values: CDR1 MDHEN, CDR2 SYDVKM. V lost 3 bases, J lost 3 bases, and 15 bases lay in between. The CDR3, as DNA: TGTGCCAGCAGTTTGCCGGGAGAGGTCCTCTACGAGCAGTACTTC. Translating it yields CASSLPGEVLYEQYF.

The chain is built from TRBV7-9 and TRBJ2-1; D may be TRBD2 (5 bases). There are 15 residues in the CDR3. The germline V and J ends were trimmed by 2 bases and 3 bases, with 11 bases remaining between them. Germline CDR1 SEHNR, CDR2 FQNEAQ (reference sequence). CDR3 in DNA: TGTGCCAGCAGCTTAAGAGGGATGGTCTACAATGAGCAGTTCTTC. It codes for CASSLRGMVYNEQFF.

This sequence joins TRBV6-4 and TRBJ1-1; TRBD1 agrees at 7 bases. Germline CDR1 reads MRHNA; CDR2 reads SNTAGT. The length of the CDR3 is 14 residues. J was trimmed by 5 bases and V by 6 bases; bases with no gene match: 9. The CDR3 sequence is CASSADRDETEAFF. The CDR3 region has the DNA TGTGCCAGCAGCGCCGACAGGGATGAGACTGAAGCTTTCTTT.

V is TRBV6-2 or TRBV6-3 and J is TRBJ2-1; 9 bases agree with TRBD2. V shed 0 bases and J 4 bases; nucleotides not matched to a gene: 1. The CDR3 covers 15 residues. Looked up from germline, CDR1 is MNHEY and CDR2 is SVGEGT. The CDR3 spells CASSYSSGSYNEQFF. CDR3 DNA: TGTGCCAGCAGTTACTCTAGCGGGAGTTACAATGAGCAGTTCTTC.

For this clone: Other DNA sequences in the sample encode the same CDR3. This sequence joins TRBV9 and TRBJ2-3; D gene unclear. The CDR3 length is 12 residues. The V end lost 3 bases, the J end lost 2 bases, and 4 bases lay between the germline ends. Germline-derived CDR1 and CDR2 are SGDLS and YYNGEE. Written as DNA, the CDR3 is TGTGCCAGCAGCGCCCTCACAGATACGCAGTATTTT. It encodes CASSALTDTQYF.

This chain connects TRBV19 to TRBJ1-2; D possibly corresponds to TRBD1 (5 bases). Germline V gene lookup returns CDR1 LNHDA and CDR2 SQIVND (reference sequence). Trimming removed 5 bases from V and 7 bases from J, with 14 bases in between. This CDR3 has 13 residues. The CDR3 protein is CASSGALPRGYTF. The CDR3, as DNA: TGTGCCAGTAGTGGGGCCCTCCCACGTGGCTACACCTTC.

J is TRBJ2-2 and V is TRBV12-3 or TRBV12-4, with D possibly being TRBD1 (6 bases). The V end was cut by 6 bases, the J end by 7 bases, with 9 bases between. This CDR3 has 12 amino acids. The chain's CDR3 is CASSQGYGELFF. As DNA, the CDR3 is TGTGCCAGCAGCCAGGGGTACGGGGAGCTGTTTTTT.

The rearrangement links TRBV5-8 to TRBJ2-5; weak D call: TRBD1 (5 bases). Germline loops: CDR1 SGHTS, CDR2 YDEGEE. V lost 7 bases to trimming and J lost 2 bases, with 9 bases between them. This CDR3 has 12 amino acids. CDR3 residues: CASGARQETQYF. The CDR3 nucleotides are TGTGCCAGCGGGGCTCGACAAGAGACCCAGTACTTC. Full variable domain (remainder filled in from reference TRBV5-8 and TRBJ2-5): EAGVTQSPTHLIKTRGQQATLRCSPISGHTSVYWYQQALGLGLQFLLWYDEGEERNRGNFPPRFSGRQFPNYSSELNVNALELEDSALYLCASGARQETQYFGPGTRLLVL.

The chain links TRBV5-1 to TRBJ2-7, with D perhaps TRBD2 (5 bases). Germline V gene sequence: CDR1 SGHRS, CDR2 YFSETQ. This CDR3 has 15 amino acids. V was clipped by 1 base and J by 1 base, with 12 bases between them. The CDR3 region has the DNA TGCGCCAGCAGCTTGCGGGGTGGGGAATCCTACGAGCAGTACTTC. Its protein is CASSLRGGESYEQYF.

The chain links TRBV11-2 to TRBJ2-7; no firm D call. The CDR3 sequence is 14 residues long. Germline V gene data show CDR1 as SGHAT and CDR2 as FQNNGV. V was clipped by 5 bases and J by 3 bases, with 14 bases between them. The CDR3: CASSPLIADYEQYF. The CDR3 DNA reads as TGTGCCAGCAGCCCGCTGATAGCCGACTACGAGCAGTACTTC.

The V gene is TRBV11-3, the J gene TRBJ1-2; 8 bases agree with TRBD1. The germline gives CDR1 SGHNT, CDR2 YENEEA. This CDR3 comprises 14 residues. V dropped 5 bases and J dropped 4; count of bases not matched to a gene: 6. This CDR3 is CASSRAGGIYGYTF. CDR3 in DNA: TGTGCCAGCAGCCGTGCAGGGGGCATCTATGGCTACACCTTC.

This chain uses TRBV7-9 with TRBJ2-1, with 8 bases identical to TRBD1. Germline V gene data show CDR1 as SEHNR and CDR2 as FQNEAQ (reference sequence). The length of the CDR3 is 15 residues. Losses at the gene ends were 1 base for V and 6 bases for J; bases not matched to a gene: 5. CDR3 amino acids: CASSLGQGKGNEQFF. The CDR3 DNA reads as TGTGCCAGCAGCTTAGGACAGGGGAAAGGCAATGAGCAGTTCTTC.

This chain joins TRBV28 and TRBJ2-7; D uncertain. Germline values: CDR1 MDHEN, CDR2 SYDVKM. Trimming left V 2 bases short and J 5 bases short, with 13 bases between. The CDR3 is made up of 14 amino acids. Written as DNA, the CDR3 is TGTGCCAGCAGTTTACCTGACTCAAGGAACGAGCAGTACTTC. Residues: CASSLPDSRNEQYF. Together with reference TRBV28 and TRBJ2-7, the CDR3 gives the full variable domain: DVKVTQSSRYLVKRTGEKVFLECVQDMDHENMFWYRQDPGLGLRLIYFSYDVKMKEKGDIPEGYSVSREKKERFSLILESASTNQTSMYLCASSLPDSRNEQYFGPGTRLTVT.

The rearrangement joins TRBV27 to TRBJ2-2; D remains ambiguous. CDR3 length: 14 residues. V dropped 6 bases and J dropped 0 bases, with 8 bases sitting between them. Germline CDR1 MNHEY, CDR2 SMNVEV (reference sequence). The CDR3 nucleotides read TGTGCCAGCAGGAGCCCCACGAACACCGGGGAGCTGTTTTTT. As protein: CASRSPTNTGELFF.

The chain is built from TRBV11-3 and TRBJ1-4; 7 positions agree with TRBD1. Per germline, CDR1 SGHNT and CDR2 YENEEA. The J segment lost 8 bases and the V segment lost 5 bases, leaving 5 bases of the junction unmatched. This CDR3 region has 13 residues. The CDR3 sequence: CASSHWGQEKLFF. CDR3 bases: TGTGCCAGCAGCCATTGGGGACAGGAAAAACTGTTTTTT.

This clone was observed a few times. V usage is TRBV4-2 and J usage is TRBJ2-2; D gene ambiguous. In germline, CDR1 is LGHNA, CDR2 YNFKEQ. There are 14 residues in the CDR3. V was pared by 0 bases and J by 8 bases, with 10 bases between. The CDR3 region is CASSQDTVRGELFF. The CDR3 coding sequence is TGTGCCAGCAGCCAAGATACGGTCCGGGGGGAGCTGTTTTTT.

The chain is built from TRBV14 and TRBJ2-1; D might be TRBD2 (6 bases). Looked up from germline, CDR1 is SGHDN and CDR2 is FVKESK. Trimming removed 6 bases at V and 2 bases at J, with 17 bases between. The CDR3 runs to 16 residues. This chain's CDR3 is CASSLGNGRPYNEQFF. CDR3 bases: TGTGCCAGCAGTCTGGGTAACGGGAGACCCTACAATGAGCAGTTCTTC. The complete variable domain, with remaining parts taken from reference TRBV14 and TRBJ2-1, reads EAGVTQFPSHSVIEKGQTVTLRCDPISGHDNLYWYRRVMGKEIKFLLHFVKESKQDESGMPNNRFLAERTGGTYSTLKVQPAELEDSGVYFCASSLGNGRPYNEQFFGPGTRLTVL.